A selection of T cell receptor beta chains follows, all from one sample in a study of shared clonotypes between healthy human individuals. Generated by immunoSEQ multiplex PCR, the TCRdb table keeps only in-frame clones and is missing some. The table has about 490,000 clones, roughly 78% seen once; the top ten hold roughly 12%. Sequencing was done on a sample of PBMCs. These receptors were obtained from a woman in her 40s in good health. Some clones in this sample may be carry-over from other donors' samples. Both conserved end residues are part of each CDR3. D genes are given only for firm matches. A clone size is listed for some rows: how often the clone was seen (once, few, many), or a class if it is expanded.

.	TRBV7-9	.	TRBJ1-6	CASSFRTDGPLHF	TGTGCCAGCAGCTTCAGGACAGACGGGCCCCTCCACTTT
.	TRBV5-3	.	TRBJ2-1	CASGRDQFYNEQFF	TGTGCCAGCGGCCGGGACCAATTTTACAATGAGCAGTTCTTC
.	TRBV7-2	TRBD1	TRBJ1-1	CASSPNRGAEAFF	TGTGCCAGCAGCCCTAACAGGGGCGCTGAAGCTTTCTTT
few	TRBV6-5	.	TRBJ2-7	CASSYSWTLVLGEQYF	TGTGCCAGCAGTTACTCGTGGACTCTCGTCTTGGGCGAGCAGTACTTC
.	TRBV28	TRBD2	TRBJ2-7	CASSPVGRAGSYEQYF	TGCGCCAGCAGTCCGGTCGGGAGGGCCGGCTCCTACGAGCAGTACTTC
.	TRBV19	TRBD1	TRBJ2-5	CASSPRTGLTQYF	TGTGCCAGTAGCCCCCGGACAGGGTTAACCCAGTACTTC
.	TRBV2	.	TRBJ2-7	CASNPGLLSSYEQYF	TGTGCCAGCAACCCGGGACTCTTGAGCTCCTACGAGCAGTACTTC
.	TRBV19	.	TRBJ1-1	CASSIKTMNTEAFF	TGTGCCAGTAGTATCAAGACTATGAACACTGAAGCTTTCTTT
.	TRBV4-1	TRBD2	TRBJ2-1	CASSQGTSGAYNEQFF	TGCGCCAGCAGCCAAGGGACTAGCGGGGCATACAATGAGCAGTTCTTC
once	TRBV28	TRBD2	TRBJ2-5	CASSSPASGQETQYF	TGTGCCAGCAGTTCCCCCGCTAGCGGACAAGAGACCCAGTACTTC
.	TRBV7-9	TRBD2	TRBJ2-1	CASSLIAGAYNEQFF	TGTGCCAGCAGCCTTATAGCGGGAGCCTACAATGAGCAGTTCTTC
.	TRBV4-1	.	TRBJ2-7	CASSQDPGTSYEQYF	TGCGCCAGCAGCCAAGACCCGGGCACCTCCTACGAGCAGTACTTC
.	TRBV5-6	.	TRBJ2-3	CASSLGYRVTDTQYF	TGTGCCAGCAGCTTAGGTTACAGGGTCACAGATACGCAGTATTTT
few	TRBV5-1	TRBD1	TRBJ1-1	CASSLQGANTEAFF	TGCGCCAGCAGCTTGCAGGGGGCGAACACTGAAGCTTTCTTT
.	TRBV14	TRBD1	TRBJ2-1	CASSQVQGWRKQFF	TGTGCCAGCAGCCAAGTACAGGGGTGGCGCAAGCAGTTCTTC
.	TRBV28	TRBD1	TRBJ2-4	CASSFGQGNIQYF	TGTGCCAGCAGTTTCGGACAGGGGAACATTCAGTACTTC
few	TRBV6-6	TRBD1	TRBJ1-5	CASSRTGYSNQPQHF	TGTGCCAGCAGCAGGACAGGGTACAGCAATCAGCCCCAGCATTTT
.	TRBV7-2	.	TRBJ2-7	CASSLSGWGEQYF	TGTGCCAGCAGCTTATCAGGGTGGGGCGAGCAGTACTTC
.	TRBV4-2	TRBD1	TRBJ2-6	CASSPFSGTAGSGANVLTF	TGTGCCAGCAGCCCGTTCTCCGGGACAGCCGGCTCTGGGGCCAACGTCCTGACTTTC
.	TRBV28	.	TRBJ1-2	CASAAQESYGYTF	TGTGCCAGCGCCGCCCAGGAAAGCTATGGCTACACCTTC
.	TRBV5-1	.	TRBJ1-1	CASSLVQLRMNTEAFF	TGCGCCAGCAGCTTGGTACAGCTAAGGATGAACACTGAAGCTTTCTTT
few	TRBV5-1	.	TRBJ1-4	CASSLQPTGTSNEKLFF	TGCGCCAGCAGCTTACAACCGACCGGGACAAGTAATGAAAAACTGTTTTTT